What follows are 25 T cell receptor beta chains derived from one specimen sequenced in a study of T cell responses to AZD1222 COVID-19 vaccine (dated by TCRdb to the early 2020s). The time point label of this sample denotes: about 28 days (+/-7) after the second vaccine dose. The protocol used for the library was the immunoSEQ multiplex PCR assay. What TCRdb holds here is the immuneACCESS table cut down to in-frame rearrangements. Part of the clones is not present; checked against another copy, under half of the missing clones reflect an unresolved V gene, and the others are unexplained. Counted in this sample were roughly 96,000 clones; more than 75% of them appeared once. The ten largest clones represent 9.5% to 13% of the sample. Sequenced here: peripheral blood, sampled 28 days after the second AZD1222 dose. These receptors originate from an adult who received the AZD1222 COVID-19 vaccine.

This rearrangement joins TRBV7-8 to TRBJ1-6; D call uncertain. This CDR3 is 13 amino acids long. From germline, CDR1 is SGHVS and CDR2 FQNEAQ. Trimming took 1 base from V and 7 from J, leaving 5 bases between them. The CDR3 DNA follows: TGTGCCAGCAGCTTAGTCCTAAATTCACCCCTCCACTTT. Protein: CASSLVLNSPLHF. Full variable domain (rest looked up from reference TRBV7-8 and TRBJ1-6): GAGVSQSPRYKVAKRGQDVALRCDPISGHVSLFWYQQALGQGPEFLTYFQNEAQLDKSGLPSDRFFAERPEGSVSTLKIQRTQQEDSAVYLCASSLVLNSPLHFGNGTRLTVT.

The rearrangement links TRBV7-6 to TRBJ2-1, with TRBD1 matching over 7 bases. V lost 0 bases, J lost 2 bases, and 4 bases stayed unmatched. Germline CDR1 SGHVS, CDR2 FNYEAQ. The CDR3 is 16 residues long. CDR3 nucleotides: TGTGCCAGCAGCTTAGCGATAACAGGGGCCTACAATGAGCAGTTCTTC. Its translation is CASSLAITGAYNEQFF.

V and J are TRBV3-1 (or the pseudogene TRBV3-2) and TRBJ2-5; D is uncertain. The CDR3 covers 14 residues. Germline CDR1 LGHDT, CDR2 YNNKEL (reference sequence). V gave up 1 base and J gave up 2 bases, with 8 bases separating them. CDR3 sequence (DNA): TGTGCCAGCAGCCAAGGATCTGAACAAGAGACCCAGTACTTC. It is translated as CASSQGSEQETQYF.

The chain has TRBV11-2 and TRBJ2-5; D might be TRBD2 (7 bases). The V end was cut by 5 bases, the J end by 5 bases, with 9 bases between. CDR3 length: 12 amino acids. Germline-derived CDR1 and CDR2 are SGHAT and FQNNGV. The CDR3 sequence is CASSTGGETQYF. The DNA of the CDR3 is TGTGCCAGCAGCACGGGGGGCGAGACCCAGTACTTC.

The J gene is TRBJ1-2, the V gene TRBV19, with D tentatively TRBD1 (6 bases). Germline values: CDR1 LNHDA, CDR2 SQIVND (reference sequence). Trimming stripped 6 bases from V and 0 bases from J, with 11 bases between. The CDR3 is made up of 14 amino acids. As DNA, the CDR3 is TGTGCCAGTAGGCCGACAGGCACTAACTATGGCTACACCTTC. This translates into CASRPTGTNYGYTF.

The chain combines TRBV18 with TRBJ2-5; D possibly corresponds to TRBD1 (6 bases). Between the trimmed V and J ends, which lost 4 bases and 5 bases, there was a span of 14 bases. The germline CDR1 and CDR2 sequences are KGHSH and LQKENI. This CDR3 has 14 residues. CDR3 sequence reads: CASSRSGGEETQYF. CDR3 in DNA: TGTGCCAGCTCACGTTCTGGGGGCGAGGAGACCCAGTACTTC.

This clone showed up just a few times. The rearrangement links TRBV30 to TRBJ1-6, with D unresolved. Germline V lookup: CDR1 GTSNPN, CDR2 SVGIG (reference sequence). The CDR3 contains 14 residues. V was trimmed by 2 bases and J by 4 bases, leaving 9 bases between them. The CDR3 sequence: CAWSQSLYNSPLHF. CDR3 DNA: TGTGCCTGGAGTCAGTCACTGTATAATTCACCCCTCCACTTT.

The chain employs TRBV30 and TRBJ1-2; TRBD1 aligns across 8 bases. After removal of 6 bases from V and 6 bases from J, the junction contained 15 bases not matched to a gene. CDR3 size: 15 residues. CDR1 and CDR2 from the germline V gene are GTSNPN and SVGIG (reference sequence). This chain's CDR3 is CACPKRAGGENGYTF. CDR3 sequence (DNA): TGTGCCTGCCCCAAGAGGGCAGGGGGCGAGAATGGCTACACCTTC.

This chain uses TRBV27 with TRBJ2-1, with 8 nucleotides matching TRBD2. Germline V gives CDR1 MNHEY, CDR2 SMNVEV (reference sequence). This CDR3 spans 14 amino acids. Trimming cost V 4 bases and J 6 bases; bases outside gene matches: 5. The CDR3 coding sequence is TGTGCCAGCAGTTCAACCGGGACTAGCAATGAGCAGTTCTTC. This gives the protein CASSSTGTSNEQFF.

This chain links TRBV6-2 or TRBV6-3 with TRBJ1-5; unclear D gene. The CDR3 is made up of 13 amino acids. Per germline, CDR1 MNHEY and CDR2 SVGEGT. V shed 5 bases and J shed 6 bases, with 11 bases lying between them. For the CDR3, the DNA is TGTGCCAGCAGTCAAGCTGGGGTTCAGCCCCAGCATTTT. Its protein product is CASSQAGVQPQHF.

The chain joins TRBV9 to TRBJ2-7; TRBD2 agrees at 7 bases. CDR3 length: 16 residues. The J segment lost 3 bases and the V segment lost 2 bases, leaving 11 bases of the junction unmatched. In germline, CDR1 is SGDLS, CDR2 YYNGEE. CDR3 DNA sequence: TGTGCCAGCAGCGTGGGGGGGGGAGCTATCGACTACGAGCAGTACTTC. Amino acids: CASSVGGGAIDYEQYF. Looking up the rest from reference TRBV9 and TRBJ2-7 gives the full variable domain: DSGVTQTPKHLITATGQRVTLRCSPRSGDLSVYWYQQSLDQGLQFLIQYYNGEERAKGNILERFSAQQFPDLHSELNLSSLELGDSALYFCASSVGGGAIDYEQYFGPGTRLTVT.

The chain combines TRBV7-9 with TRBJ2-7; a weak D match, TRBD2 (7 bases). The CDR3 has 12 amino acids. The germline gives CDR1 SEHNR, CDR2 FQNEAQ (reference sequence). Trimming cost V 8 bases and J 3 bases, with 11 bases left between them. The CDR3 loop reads CASGGAGYEQYF. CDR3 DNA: TGTGCCAGCGGGGGGGCAGGCTACGAGCAGTACTTC.

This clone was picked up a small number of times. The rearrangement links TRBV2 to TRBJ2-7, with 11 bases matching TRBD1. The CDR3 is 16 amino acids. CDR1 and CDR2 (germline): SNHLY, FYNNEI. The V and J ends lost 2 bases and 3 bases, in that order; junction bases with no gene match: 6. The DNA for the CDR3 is TGTGCCAGCAGTGAAACCGGGACAGGGGGTCGCTACGAGCAGTACTTC. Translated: CASSETGTGGRYEQYF.

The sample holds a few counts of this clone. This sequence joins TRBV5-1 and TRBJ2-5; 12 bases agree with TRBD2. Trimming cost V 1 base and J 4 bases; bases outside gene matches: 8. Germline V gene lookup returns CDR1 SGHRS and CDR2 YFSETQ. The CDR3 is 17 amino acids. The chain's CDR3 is CASSLISSGGAGETQYF. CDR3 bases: TGCGCCAGCAGCTTGATTTCTAGCGGGGGGGCCGGAGAGACCCAGTACTTC.

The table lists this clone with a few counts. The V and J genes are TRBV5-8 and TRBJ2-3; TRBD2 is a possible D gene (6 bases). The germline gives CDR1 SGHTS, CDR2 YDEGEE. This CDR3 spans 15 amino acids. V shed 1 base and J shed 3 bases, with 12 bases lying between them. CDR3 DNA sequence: TGTGCCAGCAGCTTGTTCGGGAGTACGACAGATACGCAGTATTTT. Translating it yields CASSLFGSTTDTQYF.

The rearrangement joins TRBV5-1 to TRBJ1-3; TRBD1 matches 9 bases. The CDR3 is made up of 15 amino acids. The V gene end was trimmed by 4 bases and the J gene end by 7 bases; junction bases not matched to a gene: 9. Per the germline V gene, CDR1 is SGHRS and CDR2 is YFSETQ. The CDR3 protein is CASSESVQGANTIYF. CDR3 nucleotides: TGCGCCAGCAGCGAATCGGTACAGGGGGCGAACACCATATATTTT.

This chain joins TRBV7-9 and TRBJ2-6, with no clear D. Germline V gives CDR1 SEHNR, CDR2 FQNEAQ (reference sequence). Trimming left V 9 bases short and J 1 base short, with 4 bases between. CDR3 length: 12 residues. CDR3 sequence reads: CASMSGANVLTF. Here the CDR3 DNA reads TGTGCCAGTATGTCTGGGGCCAACGTCCTGACTTTC.

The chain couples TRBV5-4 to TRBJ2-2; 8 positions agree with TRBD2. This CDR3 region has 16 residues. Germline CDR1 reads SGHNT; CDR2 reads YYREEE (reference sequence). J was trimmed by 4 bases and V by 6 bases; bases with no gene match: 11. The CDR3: CASTLLAGDGTGELFF. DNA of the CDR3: TGTGCCAGCACCCTGCTAGCGGGTGACGGCACCGGGGAGCTGTTTTTT.

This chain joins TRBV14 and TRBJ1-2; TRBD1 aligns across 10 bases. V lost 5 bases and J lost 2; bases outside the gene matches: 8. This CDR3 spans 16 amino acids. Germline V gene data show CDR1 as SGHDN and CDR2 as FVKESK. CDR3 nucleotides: TGTGCCAGCAGCTCACCGGGACAGGGGAAAAACTATGGCTACACCTTC. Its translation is CASSSPGQGKNYGYTF. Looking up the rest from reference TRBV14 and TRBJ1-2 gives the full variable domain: EAGVTQFPSHSVIEKGQTVTLRCDPISGHDNLYWYRRVMGKEIKFLLHFVKESKQDESGMPNNRFLAERTGGTYSTLKVQPAELEDSGVYFCASSSPGQGKNYGYTFGSGTRLTVV.

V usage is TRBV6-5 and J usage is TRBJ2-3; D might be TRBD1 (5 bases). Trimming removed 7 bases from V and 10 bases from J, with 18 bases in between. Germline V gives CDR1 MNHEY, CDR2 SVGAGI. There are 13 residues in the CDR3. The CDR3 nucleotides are TGTGCCAGCATCCGAACTCAGGGATTGTCGCAGTATTTT. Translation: CASIRTQGLSQYF.

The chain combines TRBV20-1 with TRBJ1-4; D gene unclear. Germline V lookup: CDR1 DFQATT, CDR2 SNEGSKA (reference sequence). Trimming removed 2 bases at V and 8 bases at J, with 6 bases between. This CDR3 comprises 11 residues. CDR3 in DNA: TGCAGTGCTAGATTTACCGAAAAACTGTTTTTT. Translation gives CSARFTEKLFF.

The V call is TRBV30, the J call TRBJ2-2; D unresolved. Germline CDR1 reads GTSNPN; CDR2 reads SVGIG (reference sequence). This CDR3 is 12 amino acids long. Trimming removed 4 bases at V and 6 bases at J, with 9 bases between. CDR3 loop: CAWTGVPGELFF. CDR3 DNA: TGTGCCTGGACTGGGGTCCCCGGGGAGCTGTTTTTT.

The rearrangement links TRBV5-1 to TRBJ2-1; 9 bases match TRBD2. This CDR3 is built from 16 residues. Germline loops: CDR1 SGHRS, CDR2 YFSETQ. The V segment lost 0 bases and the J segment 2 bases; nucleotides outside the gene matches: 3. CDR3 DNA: TGCGCCAGCAGCTTGGGCGGGGGGGCCACCTACAATGAGCAGTTCTTC. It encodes CASSLGGGATYNEQFF.

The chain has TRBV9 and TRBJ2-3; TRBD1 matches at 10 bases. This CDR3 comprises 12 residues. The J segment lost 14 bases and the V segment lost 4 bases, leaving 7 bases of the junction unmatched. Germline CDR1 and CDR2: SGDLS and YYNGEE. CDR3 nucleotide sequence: TGTGCCAGCAGCAACCGACAGGGGGCGGCGTATTTT. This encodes CASSNRQGAAYF.

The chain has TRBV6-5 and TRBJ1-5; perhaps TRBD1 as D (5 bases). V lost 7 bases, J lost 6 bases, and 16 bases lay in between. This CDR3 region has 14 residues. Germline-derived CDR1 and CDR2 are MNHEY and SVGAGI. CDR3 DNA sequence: TGTGCCAGCATAGGGGTCCAGGGCAGTCAGCCCCAGCATTTT. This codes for CASIGVQGSQPQHF.